The T cell receptor beta chain described here comes from a study of cytomegalovirus exposure and HLA in healthy donors. Study-level points and caveats: Some TCR beta chains (approximately 180 of them) were listed as cytomegalovirus-associated.

TCRdb's table, derived via immunoSEQ multiplex PCR, lists solely in-frame clones and lacks some. The table includes about 120,000 clones, approximately 94% detected once. This CDR3 has 13 amino acids. CDR1 and CDR2 (germline): SGDLS, YYNGEE. Trimming shortened V by 0 bases and J by 5 bases, and 7 bases separated the two germline ends. The table lists this clone with a few counts. Its specificity is unknown. The chain links TRBV9 to TRBJ2-3; D not certain. The TCR was taken from a man between 18 and 35 years old in good health and CMV-seronegative. Material: PBMCs. The CDR3 DNA sequence: TGTGCCAGCAGCGTAGAAGAGCAAGATACGCAGTATTTT. It is translated as CASSVEEQDTQYF.